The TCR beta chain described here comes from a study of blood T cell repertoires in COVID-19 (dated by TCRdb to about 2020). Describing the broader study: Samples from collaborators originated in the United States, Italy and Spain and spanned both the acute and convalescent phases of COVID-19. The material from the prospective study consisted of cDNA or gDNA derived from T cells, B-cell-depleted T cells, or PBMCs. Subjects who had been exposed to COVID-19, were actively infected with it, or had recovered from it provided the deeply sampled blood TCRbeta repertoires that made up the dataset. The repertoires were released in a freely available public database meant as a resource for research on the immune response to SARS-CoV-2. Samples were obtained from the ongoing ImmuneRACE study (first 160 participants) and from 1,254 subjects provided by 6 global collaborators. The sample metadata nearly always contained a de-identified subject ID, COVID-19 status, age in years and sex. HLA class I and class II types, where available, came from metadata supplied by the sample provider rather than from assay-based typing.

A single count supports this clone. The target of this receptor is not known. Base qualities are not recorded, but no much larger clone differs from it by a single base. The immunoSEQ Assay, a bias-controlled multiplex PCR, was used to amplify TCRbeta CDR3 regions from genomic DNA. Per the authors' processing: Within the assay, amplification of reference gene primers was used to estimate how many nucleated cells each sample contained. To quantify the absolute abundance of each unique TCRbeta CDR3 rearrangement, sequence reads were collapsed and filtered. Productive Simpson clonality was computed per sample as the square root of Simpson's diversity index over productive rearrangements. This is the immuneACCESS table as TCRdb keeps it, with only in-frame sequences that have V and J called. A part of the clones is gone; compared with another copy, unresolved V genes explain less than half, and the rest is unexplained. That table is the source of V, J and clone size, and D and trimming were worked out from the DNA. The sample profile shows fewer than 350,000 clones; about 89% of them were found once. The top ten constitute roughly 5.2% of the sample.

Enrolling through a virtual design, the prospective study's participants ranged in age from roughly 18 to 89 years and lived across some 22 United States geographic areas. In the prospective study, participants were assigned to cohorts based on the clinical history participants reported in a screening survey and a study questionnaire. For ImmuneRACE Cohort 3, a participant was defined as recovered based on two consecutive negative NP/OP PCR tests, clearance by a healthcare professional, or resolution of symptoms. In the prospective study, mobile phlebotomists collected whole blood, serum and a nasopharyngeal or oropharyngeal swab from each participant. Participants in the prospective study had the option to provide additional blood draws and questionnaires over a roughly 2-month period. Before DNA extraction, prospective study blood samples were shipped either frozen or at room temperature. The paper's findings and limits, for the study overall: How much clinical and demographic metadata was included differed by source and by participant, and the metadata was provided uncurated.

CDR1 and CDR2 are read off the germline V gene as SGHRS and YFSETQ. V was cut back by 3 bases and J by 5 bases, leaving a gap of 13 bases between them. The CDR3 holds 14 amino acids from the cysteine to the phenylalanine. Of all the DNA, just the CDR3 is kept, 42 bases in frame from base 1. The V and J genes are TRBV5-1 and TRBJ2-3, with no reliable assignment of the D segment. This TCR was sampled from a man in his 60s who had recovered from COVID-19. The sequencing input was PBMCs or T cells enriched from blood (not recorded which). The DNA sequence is TGCGCCAGCAGCTACCTTTCAGATGGAGATACGCAGTATTTT. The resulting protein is CASSYLSDGDTQYF. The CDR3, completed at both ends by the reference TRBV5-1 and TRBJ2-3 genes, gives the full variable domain KAGVTQTPRYLIKTRGQQVTLSCSPISGHRSVSWYQQTPGQGLQFLFEYFSETQRNKGNFPGRFSGRQFSNSRSEMNVSTLELGDSALYLCASSYLSDGDTQYFGPGTRLTVL.